At least ten counts were recorded for the clone carrying this T cell receptor (beta chain). Its antigen is undetermined. The V and J ends lost 5 bases and 6 bases respectively, with 15 bases between them. This CDR3 spans 13 amino acids. Germline assignment: CDR1 SGHRS and CDR2 YFSETQ. TCRdb re-analysed the 5' RACE reads in MiXCR, keeping a single row per CDR3 protein. Altogether tens of thousands of distinct CDR3 sequences are present, 12% to 15% being singletons, with the ten largest covering around 4.6%. This sample was taken from a study of neurological immune-mediated disorders. Study-level points and caveats: No CDR3 amino acid sequences recurred among expanded clones across subjects, suggesting private repertoires in all groups.

Time point specified: longitudinal time-point 1 (baseline). PBMCs stored at -80 C, numbering 2 million, were the origin of the unsorted libraries. The V gene is TRBV5-1, the J gene TRBJ2-7; possibly TRBD1 for D (6 bases). The sequence was obtained from a female donor with HTLV-1-associated myelopathy (HAM/TSP). The specimen was PBMCs. The CDR3 DNA reads as TGCGCCAGCAGTTTTGTACAGGGTGTCGAGCAGTACTTC. Its protein is CASSFVQGVEQYF.